One and the same sample provided the 14 T cell receptor beta chains below, sequenced in a study of T cells expressing NK-cell markers (TCRdb year 2020). Libraries came from 5' RACE. Sequencing relied on an Illumina HiSeq 2000. TCRdb reprocessed the reads into one record per CDR3 protein sequence, lacking DNA. The sample's table lists a count of a few hundred thousand distinct CDR3 sequences. Under 0.5% of the sample rests with the top ten. The specimen sequenced was blood T cells: a sorted CD56 or NKG2C T cell subset, CD4+ or CD8+ T cells, or bulk PBMC T cells (not recorded which). Source of these receptors: a man between 18 and 29 years old in good health. Donor details come from another sample of the same person, matched by shared clones.

The V and J genes are TRBV7-2 and TRBJ2-5; the TCRdb call, TRBD1, lacks DNA for checking. The CDR3 has 16 residues. From germline, CDR1 is SGHTA and CDR2 FQGNSA. CDR3 sequence: CASSLEARTAQETQYF. The full variable domain, with the rest looked up from reference TRBV7-2 and TRBJ2-5, is GAGVSQSPSNKVTEKGKDVELRCDPISGHTALYWYRQSLGQGLEFLIYFQGNSAPDKSGLPSDRFSAERTGGSVSTLTIQRTQQEDSAVYLCASSLEARTAQETQYFGPGTRLLVL.

The chain combines TRBV5-1 with TRBJ1-1. CDR1 and CDR2 from the germline V gene are SGHRS and YFSETQ. CDR3 size: 15 residues. Here the CDR3 reads CASSNGRWENTEAFF.

The chain carries TRBV3-1 and TRBJ2-6; TCRdb calls TRBD1, which cannot be checked without DNA. The CDR3 length is 17 residues. The germline gives CDR1 LGHDT, CDR2 YNNKEL (reference sequence). The CDR3 protein is CASSQRQGLAGANVLTF.

This chain joins TRBV7-2 and TRBJ2-2. The CDR3 runs to 15 residues. Germline assignment: CDR1 SGHTA and CDR2 FQGNSA. This chain's CDR3 is CASSPESGNTGELFF.

V usage is TRBV28 and J usage is TRBJ1-5; TCRdb's D call, TRBD1, is unchecked because there is no DNA. The germline gives CDR1 MDHEN, CDR2 SYDVKM. The CDR3 contains 15 residues. The CDR3 spells CASSPGQGYNQPQHF.

The gene calls are TRBV24-1 and TRBJ1-5; as DNA is missing, the TRBD1 call by TCRdb cannot be tested. This CDR3 has 16 residues. The germline V gene encodes CDR1 KGHDR and CDR2 SFDVKD. This CDR3 is CATSDDRGSSNQPQHF.

This chain links TRBV4-3 with TRBJ2-3. Germline values: CDR1 LGHNA, CDR2 YSLEER. This CDR3 is built from 13 residues. Here the CDR3 reads CASSRVGTDTQYF.

This chain links TRBV29-1 with TRBJ2-3. The germline CDR1 and CDR2 sequences are SQVTM and ANQGSEA. The CDR3 has 11 residues. CDR3 sequence reads: CSVTAADTQYF.

The chain recombines TRBV3-1 with TRBJ2-7; TCRdb's D call of TRBD2 is untestable without DNA. CDR1 is LGHDT and CDR2 is YNNKEL in the germline V gene (reference sequence). The CDR3 runs 15 residues. The CDR3 here is CASSQISSGNYEQYF.

The chain carries TRBV12-3 or TRBV12-4 and TRBJ2-3; TCRdb calls TRBD2, which cannot be checked without DNA. The CDR3 sequence is 14 residues long. The CDR3 loop reads CASMRVRGIDTQYF.

This sequence joins TRBV15 and TRBJ2-5; TCRdb outputs TRBD1, but without DNA this stays unchecked. Germline V gene sequence: CDR1 LNHNV, CDR2 YYDKDF (reference sequence). The CDR3 has 17 residues. The CDR3 here is CATSRDRVRGTSVTQYF.

CDR3 loop: CAISESSKTGDNEQFF. The chain employs TRBV10-3 and TRBJ2-1; the TRBD1 assignment by TCRdb is unverifiable without DNA. This CDR3 comprises 16 residues. Germline V lookup: CDR1 ENHRY, CDR2 SYGVKD.

V gene TRBV5-5 combines with J gene TRBJ2-2; lacking DNA, the TRBD2 call made by TCRdb goes unchecked. Germline V gives CDR1 SGHKS, CDR2 YYEKEE (reference sequence). The CDR3 has 15 residues. CDR3 sequence reads: CASSPGGTNTGELFF.

This rearrangement joins TRBV4-2 to TRBJ2-1; as DNA is missing, the TRBD1 call by TCRdb cannot be tested. The length of the CDR3 is 14 residues. Germline CDR1 and CDR2: LGHNA and YNFKEQ. CDR3 in amino acids: CASSQPPTGNEQFF.